The source of this TCR beta chain is a study of identical twins. General study results and limits: Reduced insertions were recorded for abundant cord blood beta clonotypes, with no such pattern in memory repertoires.

All of the donors were Caucasians in good health. As to this clonotype: Its antigen remains unidentified.

Template switching supplied a universal primer site; unique molecular identifiers were carried on the cDNA. Each CDR3 protein is one row after TCRdb ran MiXCR on the 5' RACE reads. The sample lists about 240,000 distinct CDR3 sequences, under 12% seen once, with 10% in the top ten. Sequencing was carried out using memory T cells sorted from blood. The clonotype comes from a man aged 45-60 years in good health.

The CDR3 DNA reads as TGTGCCATCAGTCCGGGACAGACAAACTATGGCTACACCTTC. Translation: CAISPGQTNYGYTF. The chain combines TRBV10-3 with TRBJ1-2; 7 bases are a match to TRBD1. Germline-derived CDR1 and CDR2 are ENHRY and SYGVKD. J was trimmed by 2 bases and V by 5 bases; bases with no gene match: 5. This CDR3 region has 14 residues.